The next 25 T cell receptor beta chains were all read from a single sample in a study of cytomegalovirus exposure and HLA in healthy donors. The PCR ran on 60 Vbeta and 13 Jbeta primers. Profiled with immunoSEQ multiplex PCR; TCRdb holds only in-frame clones, not every one. The sample consists of roughly 200,000 clones, 70% to 80% of them appearing once. The source material was PBMCs. The receptors were gathered from a woman aged 25 to 39 in good health and CMV-seropositive.

In DNA form, the CDR3 reads TGCGCCAGCAGCTTGGACGGACAGCCCAATCAGCCCCAGCATTTT. Its translation: CASSLDGQPNQPQHF. V is TRBV5-1 and J is TRBJ1-5; the D gene is possibly TRBD1 (6 bases). Germline-derived CDR1 and CDR2 are SGHRS and YFSETQ. V gave up 0 bases and J gave up 3 bases, with 10 bases separating them. The length of the CDR3 is 15 residues.

The sample holds a few counts of this clone. The genes are TRBV29-1 and TRBJ2-7, with 10 nucleotides matching TRBD1. The CDR3 runs 15 residues. After removal of 6 bases from V and 4 bases from J, the junction contained 12 bases not matched to a gene. The germline CDR1 and CDR2 sequences are SQVTM and ANQGSEA. The CDR3 region is CSVLFRDRGIYEQYF. For the CDR3, the DNA is TGCAGCGTACTTTTCCGGGACAGGGGTATTTACGAGCAGTACTTC.

The CDR3 bases are TGTGCCAGCAGCGTAGGGCCGAGGATGGGAGTGGACACCGGGGAGCTGTTTTTT. Amino acids: CASSVGPRMGVDTGELFF. The genes are TRBV9 and TRBJ2-2, with a possible D match to TRBD2 (5 bases). Germline V gene lookup returns CDR1 SGDLS and CDR2 YYNGEE. This CDR3 comprises 18 residues. The ends were cut back, 0 bases at V and 3 bases at J, with 18 bases in the middle.

This chain links TRBV7-9 with TRBJ2-7, with 8 bases aligning to TRBD1. Trimming at V came to 5 bases and at J to 4 bases, leaving 4 bases not matched to a gene. CDR3 length: 13 residues. CDR1 is SEHNR, CDR2 FQNEAQ, per germline (reference sequence). The CDR3 region has the DNA TGTGCCAGCAGCCTAACAGGGGGTTACGAGCAGTACTTC. Translated: CASSLTGGYEQYF.

The chain carries TRBV19 and TRBJ2-5; D possibly corresponds to TRBD2 (6 bases). V was clipped by 7 bases and J by 3 bases, with 15 bases between them. The CDR3 consists of 14 residues. Germline assignment: CDR1 LNHDA and CDR2 SQIVND (reference sequence). The CDR3, as DNA: TGTGCCAGTACGCCCGATGGAGGGGAAGAGACCCAGTACTTC. Translation: CASTPDGGEETQYF.

The chain carries TRBV4-3 and TRBJ2-3; D possibly corresponds to TRBD2 (7 bases). Germline CDR1 reads LGHNA; CDR2 reads YSLEER. The CDR3 is made up of 13 amino acids. The V end lost 0 bases, the J end lost 8 bases, and 9 bases lay between the germline ends. For the CDR3, the DNA is TGCGCCAGCAGCCAAGATAGGGGGGGTACGCAGTATTTT. Translated, it gives CASSQDRGGTQYF.

The chain combines TRBV11-3 with TRBJ2-2, with 9 positions matching TRBD2. Per the germline V gene, CDR1 is SGHNT and CDR2 is YENEEA. V shed 1 base, J shed 5 bases, and the junction held 8 bases outside the gene matches. The CDR3 consists of 17 residues. The CDR3 coding sequence is TGTGCCAGCAGCTTAGGTCCGACTAGCGGTAATACCGGGGAGCTGTTTTTT. It translates to CASSLGPTSGNTGELFF.

The chain combines TRBV5-1 with TRBJ2-7, with 10 bases fitting TRBD1. The germline V gene encodes CDR1 SGHRS and CDR2 YFSETQ. The CDR3 covers 15 residues. V shed 1 base, J shed 2 bases, and the junction held 3 bases outside the gene matches. CDR3: CASSLRTGGTYEQYF. The CDR3, as DNA: TGCGCCAGCAGCTTGAGGACAGGGGGGACCTACGAGCAGTACTTC.

The genes are TRBV7-9 and TRBJ2-1, with D perhaps TRBD1 (5 bases). The CDR3 loop spans 15 amino acids. From germline, CDR1 is SEHNR and CDR2 FQNEAQ (reference sequence). V shed 1 base and J shed 6 bases, with 13 bases lying between them. CDR3 in amino acids: CASSLGKDNLNEQFF. The CDR3 DNA is TGTGCCAGCAGCTTAGGAAAGGACAATCTCAATGAGCAGTTCTTC.

This sequence joins TRBV7-8 and TRBJ1-1; 7 bases map to TRBD1. The CDR3 spans 14 residues. The V segment lost 7 bases and the J segment 10 bases; nucleotides outside the gene matches: 15. Germline assignment: CDR1 SGHVS and CDR2 FQNEAQ. The CDR3 region has the DNA TGTGCCAGCAATAGAGACAGGGTAGGAGGGGTAGCTTTCTTT. This gives the protein CASNRDRVGGVAFF. The variable domain in full, with the rest retrieved from reference TRBV7-8 and TRBJ1-1, is GAGVSQSPRYKVAKRGQDVALRCDPISGHVSLFWYQQALGQGPEFLTYFQNEAQLDKSGLPSDRFFAERPEGSVSTLKIQRTQQEDSAVYLCASNRDRVGGVAFFGQGTRLTVV.

J is TRBJ2-7 and V is TRBV11-3, with D possibly being TRBD2 (5 bases). Per the germline V gene, CDR1 is SGHNT and CDR2 is YENEEA. The CDR3 has 13 amino acids. Trimming pared 4 bases from V and 3 bases from J, leaving 10 bases between. The CDR3 nucleotides are TGTGCCAGCAGCTCCCTCCGGGACTACGAGCAGTACTTC. It translates to CASSSLRDYEQYF.

V is TRBV6-6 and J is TRBJ1-2; 8 bases line up with TRBD1. The CDR3 length is 15 residues. The germline gives CDR1 MNHNY, CDR2 SVGAGI (reference sequence). J gave up 8 bases and V 2 bases, and 10 bases lay outside the gene matches. CDR3 nucleotide sequence: TGTGCCAGCAGTTACCTGGACAGGGCGAGGGAGGGCTACACCTTC. Protein sequence: CASSYLDRAREGYTF.

V and J are TRBV7-2 and TRBJ2-2; 7 nucleotides agree with TRBD1. The germline V gene encodes CDR1 SGHTA and CDR2 FQGNSA. V was clipped by 6 bases and J by 4 bases; unmatched bases: 5. The CDR3 is made up of 14 amino acids. The DNA of the CDR3 is TGTGCCAGCAGTACCCAGGGGGTCACCGGGGAGCTGTTTTTT. Amino acid sequence: CASSTQGVTGELFF.

This clone appeared once. The missing conserved phenylalanine or tryptophan at the end of this CDR3 makes a read error likely. No DNA is shown, since the ends of the CDR3 on it are uncertain; the CDR3 is the one TCRdb lists. This chain links TRBV9 with TRBJ2-7; the D call in the table, TRBD1, was not verified against the DNA. The germline V gene encodes CDR1 SGDLS and CDR2 YYNGEE. Including both end residues, the CDR3 is 15 amino acids long. CDR3 in amino acids: CASSVGPGTGDGLAI.

The CDR3 region is CASSLGQGMNGYTF. The CDR3 bases are TGTGCCAGCAGCTTAGGACAGGGGATGAATGGCTACACCTTC. This rearrangement joins TRBV7-8 to TRBJ1-2, with 8 bases aligning to TRBD1. The germline V gene has CDR1 SGHVS and CDR2 FQNEAQ. The CDR3 consists of 14 residues. Losses at the gene ends were 1 base for V and 6 bases for J; bases not matched to a gene: 4.

The V and J genes are TRBV2 and TRBJ2-5; 12 nucleotides agree with TRBD2. This CDR3 has 22 residues. The V gene end was trimmed by 1 base and the J gene end by 4 bases; junction bases not matched to a gene: 22. Germline V CDR1 and CDR2: SNHLY, FYNNEI. CDR3 DNA sequence: TGTGCCAGCAGTGAAGGGAGACTCGGGACTAGCGGGTCCGGGGCGCGCGGAGAGACCCAGTACTTC. Translating it yields CASSEGRLGTSGSGARGETQYF.

This chain joins TRBV5-8 and TRBJ2-2; D unresolved. V lost 6 bases, J lost 7 bases, and 16 bases lay in between. The germline gives CDR1 SGHTS, CDR2 YDEGEE. This CDR3 region has 14 residues. CDR3 protein: CASTPWQISGELFF. CDR3 nucleotide sequence: TGTGCCAGCACCCCGTGGCAGATCAGCGGGGAGCTGTTTTTT.

The CDR3 bases are TGTGCCAGCAGCGTTGGTACTCCCGATGGTACGCAGTATTTT. Its translation is CASSVGTPDGTQYF. The chain has TRBV7-8 and TRBJ2-3; D is unresolved. This CDR3 has 14 amino acids. With 5 bases removed from V and 8 bases from J, the gap between germline ends came to 17 bases. The germline gives CDR1 SGHVS, CDR2 FQNEAQ.

V usage is TRBV7-2 and J usage is TRBJ2-3, with 10 positions matching TRBD2. CDR3 length: 14 residues. Per the germline V gene, CDR1 is SGHTA and CDR2 is FQGNSA. Trimming at V came to 3 bases and at J to 12 bases, leaving 9 bases not matched to a gene. CDR3 loop: CASSFGGLAGVQYF. CDR3 bases: TGTGCCAGCAGCTTTGGGGGTCTAGCGGGAGTCCAGTATTTT.

V is TRBV5-1 and J is TRBJ2-1, with 9 bases aligning to TRBD1. Germline-derived CDR1 and CDR2 are SGHRS and YFSETQ. The CDR3 contains 15 residues. With V trimmed by 4 bases and J by 4 bases, 6 bases remained unmatched. The chain's CDR3 is CASSPGQGRYNEQFF. The CDR3 DNA follows: TGCGCCAGCAGCCCTGGACAGGGGAGATACAATGAGCAGTTCTTC.

This clone has more than one count but fewer than ten. The chain uses TRBV18 and TRBJ2-3; no definite D call. Germline V gene sequence: CDR1 KGHSH, CDR2 LQKENI. V lost 3 bases, J lost 3 bases, and 7 bases lay in between. CDR3 length: 13 amino acids. As DNA, the CDR3 is TGTGCCAGCTCACCCCCCCTGACAGATACGCAGTATTTT. It is translated as CASSPPLTDTQYF.

The chain uses TRBV7-2 and TRBJ2-2; 8 nucleotides agree with TRBD1. CDR1 is SGHTA and CDR2 is FQGNSA in the germline V gene. V was pared by 2 bases and J by 7 bases, with 9 bases of the junction left unmatched. The CDR3 is made up of 16 amino acids. This chain's CDR3 is CASSLRQGKRGGELFF. Written as DNA, the CDR3 is TGTGCCAGCAGCTTACGACAGGGGAAGCGAGGCGGGGAGCTGTTTTTT.

The CDR3 sequence: CASSLHGGGNQPQHF. Written as DNA, the CDR3 is TGCGCCAGCAGCCTACACGGAGGGGGCAATCAGCCCCAGCATTTT. The rearrangement links TRBV4-1 to TRBJ1-5; tentative D call: TRBD1 (5 bases). The ends were cut back, 4 bases at V and 2 bases at J, with 12 bases in the middle. CDR3 length: 15 residues. Germline V gene data show CDR1 as MGHRA and CDR2 as YSYEKL.

This chain connects TRBV29-1 to TRBJ2-3, with D possibly being TRBD2 (6 bases). Trimming cost V 4 bases and J 1 base, with 12 bases left between them. This CDR3 has 14 amino acids. Germline V gene lookup returns CDR1 SQVTM and CDR2 ANQGSEA. CDR3 in DNA: TGCAGCGTTGCGCAGGGAGGTCGCACAGATACGCAGTATTTT. This sequence encodes CSVAQGGRTDTQYF.

V usage is TRBV11-3 and J usage is TRBJ2-2; 8 bases align to TRBD1. The CDR3 runs 15 residues. Germline V CDR1 and CDR2: SGHNT, YENEEA. V gave up 5 bases and J gave up 7 bases; unmatched junction bases: 9. DNA for the CDR3: TGTGCCAGCAGCGTGGGACAGGACCCAGGCGGGGAGCTGTTTTTT. It is translated as CASSVGQDPGGELFF. Full variable domain (remainder filled in from reference TRBV11-3 and TRBJ2-2): EAGVVQSPRYKIIEKKQPVAFWCNPISGHNTLYWYLQNLGQGPELLIRYENEEAVDDSQLPKDRFSAERLKGVDSTLKIQPAELGDSAVYLCASSVGQDPGGELFFGEGSRLTVL.